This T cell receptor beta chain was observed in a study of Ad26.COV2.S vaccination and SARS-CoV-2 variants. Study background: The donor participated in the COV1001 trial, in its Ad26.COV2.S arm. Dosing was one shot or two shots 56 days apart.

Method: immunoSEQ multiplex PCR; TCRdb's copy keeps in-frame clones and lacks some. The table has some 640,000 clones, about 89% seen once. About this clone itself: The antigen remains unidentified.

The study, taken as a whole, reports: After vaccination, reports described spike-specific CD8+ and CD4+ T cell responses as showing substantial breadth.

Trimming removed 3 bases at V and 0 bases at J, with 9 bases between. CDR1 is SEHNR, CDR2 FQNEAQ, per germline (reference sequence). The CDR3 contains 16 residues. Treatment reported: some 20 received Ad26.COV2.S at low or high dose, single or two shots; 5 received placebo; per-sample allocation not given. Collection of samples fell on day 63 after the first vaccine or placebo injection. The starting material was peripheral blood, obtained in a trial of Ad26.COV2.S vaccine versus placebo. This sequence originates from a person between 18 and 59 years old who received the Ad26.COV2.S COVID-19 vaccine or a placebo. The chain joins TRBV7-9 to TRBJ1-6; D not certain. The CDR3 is CASSFTWSSYNSPLHF. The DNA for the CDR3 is TGTGCCAGCAGCTTTACCTGGAGCTCCTATAATTCACCCCTCCACTTT.